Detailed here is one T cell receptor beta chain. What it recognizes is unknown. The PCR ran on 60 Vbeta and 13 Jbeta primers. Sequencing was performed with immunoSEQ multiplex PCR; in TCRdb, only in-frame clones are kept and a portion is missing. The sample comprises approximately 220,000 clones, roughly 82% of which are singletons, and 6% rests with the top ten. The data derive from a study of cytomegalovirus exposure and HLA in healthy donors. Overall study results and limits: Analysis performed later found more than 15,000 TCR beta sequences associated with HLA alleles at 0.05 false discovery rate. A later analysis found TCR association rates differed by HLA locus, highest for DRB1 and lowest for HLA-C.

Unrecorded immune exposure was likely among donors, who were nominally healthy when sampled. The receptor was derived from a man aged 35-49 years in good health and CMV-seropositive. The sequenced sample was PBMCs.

This chain's CDR3 is CASSFDTSYEQYF. The CDR3 DNA reads as TGTGCCAGCAGCTTTGACACCTCCTACGAGCAGTACTTC. This chain connects TRBV7-9 to TRBJ2-7; the D is unclear. The CDR3 sequence is 13 residues long. Trimming removed 3 bases at V and 0 bases at J, with 6 bases between. Germline CDR1 reads SEHNR; CDR2 reads FQNEAQ (reference sequence).